This T cell receptor (beta chain) was obtained from a study of prognosis after radiotherapy for stage I lung cancer. Regarding the study as a whole: Post-treatment Shannon entropy following stereotactic body radiation therapy was lower among patients who developed distant metastases.

Genomic DNA was subjected to two-round multiplex PCR for amplification of TCR beta CDR3. Every TRBV and TRBJ gene had its own specific primer in first-round PCR. TCRdb recomputed calls from the multiplex PCR reads with MiXCR, one row per CDR3 protein. The sample carries nearly 35,000 distinct CDR3 sequences, around 34% recorded once. Sample share makes this clonotype medium-sized. Its antigen is still unknown. This CDR3 comprises 14 residues. V trimming: 6 bases; J trimming: 4 bases; junction bases outside the gene matches: 8. CDR1 and CDR2 from the germline V gene are SNHLY and FYNNEI. The source of this sequence is a donor over 45 with non-small cell lung cancer. The sequenced sample was PBMCs, obtained before or after stereotactic body radiation therapy (not recorded which). The chain joins TRBV2 to TRBJ1-2; 7 bases align to TRBD1. CDR3 protein: CASRRTGDSYGYTF. The CDR3 DNA sequence: TGTGCCAGCAGACGAACAGGGGACTCCTATGGCTACACCTTC.